The clone carrying this T cell receptor beta chain was recorded once. The table came from immunoSEQ multiplex PCR; TCRdb's copy has only in-frame clones and leaves some out. The data hold hundreds of thousands of clones, with 70% to 90% observed a single time. These data belong to a study of blood T cell repertoires in COVID-19. For the study at large: The study drew acute and convalescent COVID-19 samples from the United States, Italy and Spain.

V lost 1 base to trimming and J lost 6 bases, with 19 bases between them. CDR1 KGHSH and CDR2 LQKENI come from the germline V gene. The length of the CDR3 is 16 residues. This chain uses TRBV18 with TRBJ2-7, with a possible D match to TRBD1 (6 bases). The sequencing input was peripheral blood. This receptor was obtained from a woman in her forties who had recovered from COVID-19. Here the CDR3 reads CASSPLPTGTPGEQYF. For the CDR3, the DNA is TGTGCCAGCTCACCACTACCCACCGGGACACCGGGCGAGCAGTACTTC.